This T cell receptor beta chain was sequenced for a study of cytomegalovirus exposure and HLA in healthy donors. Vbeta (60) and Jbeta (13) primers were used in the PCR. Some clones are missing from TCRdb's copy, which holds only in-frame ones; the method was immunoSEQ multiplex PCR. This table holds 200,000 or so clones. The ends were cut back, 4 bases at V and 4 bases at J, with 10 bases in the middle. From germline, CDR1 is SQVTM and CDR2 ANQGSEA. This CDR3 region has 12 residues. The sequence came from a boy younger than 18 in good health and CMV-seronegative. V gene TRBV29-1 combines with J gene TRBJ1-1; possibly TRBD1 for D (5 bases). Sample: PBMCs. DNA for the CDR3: TGCAGCGTTGCCCGGGGGGGCACTGAAGCTTTCTTT. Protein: CSVARGGTEAFF.